Below are 30 T cell receptor beta chains sequenced from a single sample in a study of blood T cell repertoires in COVID-19. Sequenced by immunoSEQ multiplex PCR; TCRdb stores in-frame clones only, minus some. Of under 350,000 clones listed, 75% to 95% are singletons. Sequencing was carried out using peripheral blood. All receptors derive from a woman aged 30 to 39 with COVID-19, enrolled during active disease.

This sequence joins TRBV6-5 and TRBJ1-2; D unclear. The CDR3 consists of 13 residues. Germline V gives CDR1 MNHEY, CDR2 SVGAGI. V was trimmed by 8 bases and J by 8 bases, leaving 18 bases between them. As DNA, the CDR3 is TGTGCCAGCTCCTTTACGGAGTTTTGGGGCTACACCTTC. Its protein is CASSFTEFWGYTF.

In this sample, this clone turned up once. The J gene is TRBJ1-6, the V gene TRBV6-6; D remains unclear. With 6 bases removed from V and 1 base from J, the gap between germline ends came to 10 bases. Germline assignment: CDR1 MNHNY and CDR2 SVGAGI (reference sequence). This CDR3 has 15 residues. CDR3 coding DNA: TGTGCCAGCAGCCCCGGAGTTTCCTATAATTCACCCCTCCACTTT. Its translation: CASSPGVSYNSPLHF.

The chain links TRBV6-5 to TRBJ2-5; D possibly corresponds to TRBD1 (6 bases). This CDR3 is 14 amino acids long. The germline V gene has CDR1 MNHEY and CDR2 SVGAGI. V lost 2 bases to trimming and J lost 5 bases, with 12 bases between them. DNA of the CDR3: TGTGCCAGCAGTTACAGGGGGAGATGGGAGACCCAGTACTTC. This gives the protein CASSYRGRWETQYF.

This chain uses TRBV19 with TRBJ1-5; D gene uncertain. V lost 5 bases, J lost 0 bases, and 11 bases lay in between. The CDR3 has 15 amino acids. Germline assignment: CDR1 LNHDA and CDR2 SQIVND (reference sequence). The CDR3 DNA is TGTGCCAGTAGTTGGTCAGTTCTTAGCAATCAGCCCCAGCATTTT. Protein product: CASSWSVLSNQPQHF.

The rearrangement joins TRBV28 to TRBJ1-2, with 11 bases fitting TRBD1. Germline loops: CDR1 MDHEN, CDR2 SYDVKM. V lost 5 bases to trimming and J lost 4 bases; unmatched junction nucleotides: 6. This CDR3 region has 15 residues. CDR3 amino acids: CASSPGQGAFYGYTF. The CDR3 region has the DNA TGTGCCAGCAGTCCCGGACAGGGGGCCTTCTATGGCTACACCTTC.

V gene TRBV24-1 combines with J gene TRBJ2-1; D is possibly TRBD2 (5 bases). The CDR3 runs to 14 residues. V lost 1 base, J lost 5 bases, and 8 bases lay in between. The germline gives CDR1 KGHDR, CDR2 SFDVKD. This chain's CDR3 is CATSDFGDHNEQFF. The CDR3 DNA reads as TGTGCCACCAGTGATTTCGGGGATCACAATGAGCAGTTCTTC.

V usage is TRBV15 and J usage is TRBJ1-1; D not resolved. The CDR3 runs to 15 residues. V lost 4 bases and J 1 base, leaving 13 bases between the germline ends. Germline V gene sequence: CDR1 LNHNV, CDR2 YYDKDF (reference sequence). The CDR3 DNA is TGTGCCACCAGCACCTACACAGTTAAGAACACTGAAGCTTTCTTT. Translation gives CATSTYTVKNTEAFF.

CDR3 nucleotides: TGTGCCAGCAGCTTAGAGTCAGGAAGGAACTATGGCTACACCTTC. Its translation: CASSLESGRNYGYTF. This sequence joins TRBV7-9 and TRBJ1-2; no reliable D call. From germline, CDR1 is SEHNR and CDR2 FQNEAQ (reference sequence). Trimming removed 1 base from V and 2 bases from J, with 11 bases in between. The CDR3 contains 15 residues.

The genes are TRBV4-2 and TRBJ1-4; D may be TRBD1 (5 bases). This CDR3 contains 16 residues. V was trimmed by 0 bases and J by 0 bases, leaving 8 bases between them. The germline V gene encodes CDR1 LGHNA and CDR2 YNFKEQ. The CDR3: CASSQDSGATNEKLFF. As DNA, the CDR3 is TGTGCCAGCAGCCAAGATTCGGGGGCAACTAATGAAAAACTGTTTTTT.

The J gene is TRBJ1-6, the V gene TRBV5-4; no firm D call. Germline V gene lookup returns CDR1 SGHNT and CDR2 YYREEE (reference sequence). V was trimmed by 1 base and J by 9 bases, leaving 11 bases between them. CDR3 length: 14 amino acids. The CDR3 sequence is CASSLSPSGSPLHF. The CDR3 DNA reads TGTGCCAGCAGCTTGTCGCCGTCAGGTTCACCCCTCCACTTT.

J is TRBJ2-7 and V is TRBV4-1; 8 bases line up with TRBD2. The CDR3 spans 15 residues. In germline, CDR1 is MGHRA, CDR2 YSYEKL. Trimming at V came to 0 bases and at J to 2 bases, leaving 3 bases not matched to a gene. CDR3 nucleotide sequence: TGCGCCAGCAGCCAAGAACTAGCGGTCGCCTACGAGCAGTACTTC. It is translated as CASSQELAVAYEQYF.

The V and J genes are TRBV18 and TRBJ1-1; D call uncertain. V was pared by 3 bases and J by 4 bases, with 12 bases between. The length of the CDR3 is 14 residues. Germline CDR1 is KGHSH and CDR2 is LQKENI. CDR3 residues: CASSPTQVGTEAFF. CDR3 coding DNA: TGTGCCAGCTCACCGACTCAAGTCGGCACTGAAGCTTTCTTT.

The chain couples TRBV28 to TRBJ2-1, with 10 bases aligning to TRBD2. V shed 2 bases, J shed 8 bases, and the junction held 6 bases outside the gene matches. Germline CDR1 reads MDHEN; CDR2 reads SYDVKM. The length of the CDR3 is 15 residues. CDR3 DNA: TGTGCCAGCAGTTTAGTCCAGCGGGAGGGGGATGAGCAGTTCTTC. Translating gives CASSLVQREGDEQFF.

This clone was counted only a few times. The chain combines TRBV28 with TRBJ1-6; no definite D call. CDR1 and CDR2 (germline): MDHEN, SYDVKM. This CDR3 comprises 15 residues. Trimming shortened V by 2 bases and J by 3 bases, and 8 bases separated the two germline ends. CDR3 amino acids: CASSLQGSYNSPLHF. DNA for the CDR3: TGTGCCAGCAGTTTACAAGGGAGCTATAATTCACCCCTCCACTTT.

The rearrangement uses TRBV6-6 and TRBJ1-6; D may be TRBD1 (5 bases). The CDR3 sequence is 15 residues long. Germline V gives CDR1 MNHNY, CDR2 SVGAGI (reference sequence). Trimming left V 2 bases short and J 7 bases short, with 12 bases between. The CDR3 coding sequence is TGTGCCAGCAGTTACGCCGGGGGGGAGAATTCACCCCTCCACTTT. Protein: CASSYAGGENSPLHF.

The V call is TRBV4-3, the J call TRBJ2-1, with D possibly matching TRBD1 (5 bases). Germline-derived CDR1 and CDR2 are LGHNA and YSLEER. V was clipped by 2 bases and J by 1 base, with 21 bases between them. The CDR3 loop spans 19 amino acids. CDR3 nucleotide sequence: TGCGCCAGCAGCCAAAGGTTGGTTCAGGGTGTAGGATCCTACAATGAGCAGTTCTTC. Translating gives CASSQRLVQGVGSYNEQFF.

This chain uses TRBV29-1 with TRBJ2-7; D possibly corresponds to TRBD2 (6 bases). The CDR3 has 12 residues. The V end lost 6 bases, the J end lost 0 bases, and 9 bases lay between the germline ends. Germline CDR1 is SQVTM and CDR2 is ANQGSEA. CDR3 loop: CSVVTSSYEQYF. The CDR3 DNA is TGCAGCGTCGTGACTAGCTCCTACGAGCAGTACTTC.

The rearrangement uses TRBV6-5 and TRBJ2-1; TRBD2 might be the D (6 bases). Germline V CDR1 and CDR2: MNHEY, SVGAGI. The CDR3 has 14 residues. V lost 5 bases, J lost 0 bases, and 8 bases lay in between. The CDR3 DNA is TGTGCCAGCAGTACTAGCAGCTCCTACAATGAGCAGTTCTTC. Protein sequence: CASSTSSSYNEQFF.

The CDR3 DNA follows: TGTGCCAGTAGTCGGACTAGCGGGAGCAATGAGCAGTTCTTC. This translates into CASSRTSGSNEQFF. The rearrangement joins TRBV19 to TRBJ2-1; 13 bases are shared with TRBD2. Germline assignment: CDR1 LNHDA and CDR2 SQIVND (reference sequence). CDR3 length: 14 amino acids. The V segment lost 5 bases and the J segment 6 bases; nucleotides outside the gene matches: 1.

This clone was detected once. The chain links TRBV30 to TRBJ2-5, with D perhaps TRBD1 (6 bases). This CDR3 is 16 amino acids long. The germline V gene encodes CDR1 GTSNPN and CDR2 SVGIG (reference sequence). V was trimmed by 3 bases and J by 4 bases, leaving 21 bases between them. In DNA form, the CDR3 reads TGTGCCTGGAGCCCAGGGGTAACCAGGGTCGGAGAGACCCAGTACTTC. This codes for CAWSPGVTRVGETQYF.

This clone has only one observation. V gene TRBV2 combines with J gene TRBJ2-1; TRBD2 aligns across 10 bases. This CDR3 comprises 20 residues. V dropped 2 bases and J dropped 1; count of bases not matched to a gene: 14. CDR1 is SNHLY, CDR2 FYNNEI, per germline. CDR3 bases: TGTGCCAGCAGTGAACGGGCTAGCGGGAGTTCCCAGTTGTCCTACAATGAGCAGTTCTTC. Protein product: CASSERASGSSQLSYNEQFF.

The chain recombines TRBV11-2 with TRBJ2-3, with D possibly TRBD2 on 5 matching bases. V was trimmed by 2 bases and J by 4 bases, leaving 7 bases between them. The CDR3 totals 13 residues. Germline V gene data show CDR1 as SGHAT and CDR2 as FQNNGV. CDR3 nucleotides: TGTGCCAGCAGCTTATCGAGGGCAGATACGCAGTATTTT. Amino acid sequence: CASSLSRADTQYF. The full variable domain, rest sourced from reference TRBV11-2 and TRBJ2-3, is EAGVAQSPRYKIIEKRQSVAFWCNPISGHATLYWYQQILGQGPKLLIQFQNNGVVDDSQLPKDRFSAERLKGVDSTLKIQPAKLEDSAVYLCASSLSRADTQYFGPGTRLTVL.

The count of this clone is one. Other DNA variants within this sample encode the same CDR3. The V and J genes are TRBV20-1 and TRBJ2-7; perhaps TRBD1 as D (5 bases). The V gene lost 3 bases and the J gene lost 3 bases, with 6 bases spanning the gap. The CDR3 consists of 11 residues. Germline V gene lookup returns CDR1 DFQATT and CDR2 SNEGSKA (reference sequence). The CDR3 here is CSASRGYEQYF. CDR3 DNA: TGCAGTGCTAGTAGGGGCTACGAGCAGTACTTC.

The CDR3 protein is CASSLTVNYGYTF. DNA for the CDR3: TGTGCCAGCAGCTTAACGGTTAACTATGGCTACACCTTC. J is TRBJ1-2 and V is TRBV7-8; D unresolved. The CDR3 has 13 amino acids. In germline, CDR1 is SGHVS, CDR2 FQNEAQ. Trimming took off 2 bases at V and 1 base at J, with 5 bases between the two ends.

This chain connects TRBV18 to TRBJ1-6; D is unresolved. V gave up 3 bases and J gave up 5 bases, with 11 bases separating them. CDR3 length equals 15 residues. CDR1 and CDR2 from the germline V gene are KGHSH and LQKENI. CDR3 amino acids: CASSPGGRHNSPLHF. The CDR3 DNA is TGTGCCAGCTCACCGGGAGGCAGGCATAATTCACCCCTCCACTTT.

CDR3 region: CASSVRGSYNSPLHF. CDR3 sequence (DNA): TGTGCCAGCAGTGTCAGGGGGTCCTATAATTCACCCCTCCACTTT. The V call is TRBV2, the J call TRBJ1-6, with TRBD1 matching over 7 bases. The germline V gene encodes CDR1 SNHLY and CDR2 FYNNEI. The V segment lost 4 bases and the J segment 1 base; nucleotides outside the gene matches: 1. CDR3 length: 15 amino acids.

As DNA, the CDR3 is TGTGCCAGCAGCACAGGGACAGGGAGCTATGGCTACACCTTC. Amino acids: CASSTGTGSYGYTF. J is TRBJ1-2 and V is TRBV5-4, with 9 bases aligning to TRBD1. Trimming cost V 4 bases and J 4 bases; bases outside gene matches: 5. The CDR3 has 14 amino acids. Looked up from germline, CDR1 is SGHNT and CDR2 is YYREEE (reference sequence). Complete variable domain (other parts from reference TRBV5-4 and TRBJ1-2): ETGVTQSPTHLIKTRGQQVTLRCSSQSGHNTVSWYQQALGQGPQFIFQYYREEENGRGNFPPRFSGLQFPNYSSELNVNALELDDSALYLCASSTGTGSYGYTFGSGTRLTVV.

The chain links TRBV6-2 or TRBV6-3 to TRBJ1-1; 10 positions agree with TRBD1. J was trimmed by 1 base and V by 1 base; bases with no gene match: 9. The germline V gene has CDR1 MNHEY and CDR2 SVGEGT. The CDR3 is 18 amino acids. Here the CDR3 reads CASSYLPWTGGRNTEAFF. In nucleotides, the CDR3 is TGTGCCAGCAGTTACTTGCCCTGGACAGGGGGTCGGAACACTGAAGCTTTCTTT.

The rearrangement uses TRBV7-9 and TRBJ1-1, with TRBD1 as a possible D gene (5 bases). V was trimmed by 11 bases and J by 5 bases, leaving 15 bases between them. CDR3 length: 12 residues. Germline assignment: CDR1 SEHNR and CDR2 FQNEAQ (reference sequence). CDR3 amino acids: CAATAFGTEAFF. For the CDR3, the DNA is TGTGCCGCGACAGCTTTTGGGACTGAAGCTTTCTTT.

V is TRBV2 and J is TRBJ1-6, with a possible D match to TRBD1 (5 bases). V shed 1 base and J shed 2 bases, with 6 bases lying between them. Germline V gene data show CDR1 as SNHLY and CDR2 as FYNNEI. This CDR3 is built from 15 residues. The chain's CDR3 is CASSEGTPYNSPLHF. As DNA, the CDR3 is TGTGCCAGCAGTGAAGGGACACCCTATAATTCACCCCTCCACTTT.